Below, 21 T cell receptor beta chains from the same sample are listed, as sequenced in a study of blood T cell repertoires in COVID-19. Generated by immunoSEQ multiplex PCR, the TCRdb table keeps only in-frame clones and is missing some. In the table there are over 150,000 clones, roughly 85% of which are singletons. Sequencing was carried out using peripheral blood. These TCRs come from a woman aged 80 or over with active or convalescent COVID-19.

This clone was observed a few times. J is TRBJ2-1 and V is TRBV4-1, with a possible D match to TRBD2 (5 bases). The CDR3 is 15 amino acids. Germline CDR1 is MGHRA and CDR2 is YSYEKL. V was cut by 0 bases and J by 1 base, with 7 bases left in between. Written as DNA, the CDR3 is TGCGCCAGCAGCCAAGATTCGGGGTCCTACAATGAGCAGTTCTTC. Translation gives CASSQDSGSYNEQFF.

V gene TRBV3-1 (or the pseudogene TRBV3-2) combines with J gene TRBJ2-7, with D unresolved. V was clipped by 0 bases and J by 0 bases, with 6 bases between them. This CDR3 is 14 amino acids long. CDR1 and CDR2 from the germline V gene are LGHDT and YNNKEL (reference sequence). The DNA of the CDR3 is TGTGCCAGCAGCCAAGATGTGAGCTCCTACGAGCAGTACTTC. It specifies CASSQDVSSYEQYF.

The genes are TRBV7-9 and TRBJ1-4, with TRBD1 matching over 8 bases. CDR3 length equals 15 residues. V shed 5 bases and J 4 bases; nucleotides not matched to a gene: 6. The germline V gene encodes CDR1 SEHNR and CDR2 FQNEAQ (reference sequence). The CDR3 reads CASSPGTGVNEKLFF. CDR3 nucleotide sequence: TGTGCCAGCAGCCCCGGGACAGGTGTTAATGAAAAACTGTTTTTT.

The V gene is TRBV6-1, the J gene TRBJ1-6; D uncertain. The CDR3 sequence is 17 residues long. Germline V gene data show CDR1 as MNHNS and CDR2 as SASEGT. Trimming took off 0 bases at V and 3 bases at J, with 12 bases between the two ends. In nucleotides, the CDR3 is TGTGCCAGCAGTGAAGCGGCCCTGCGACTCTATAATTCACCCCTCCACTTT. Translation gives CASSEAALRLYNSPLHF.

The gene calls are TRBV19 and TRBJ2-1; 8 nucleotides align to TRBD2. The CDR3 consists of 15 residues. Germline V CDR1 and CDR2: LNHDA, SQIVND (reference sequence). Losses at the gene ends were 0 bases for V and 4 bases for J; bases not matched to a gene: 2. CDR3 amino acids: CASSIEREAYNEQFF. CDR3 bases: TGTGCCAGTAGTATAGAGCGGGAGGCTTACAATGAGCAGTTCTTC.

The CDR3 nucleotides are TGCAGCGTTGTTTCGGGGTCCTATGGCTACACCTTC. Amino acids: CSVVSGSYGYTF. The chain recombines TRBV29-1 with TRBJ1-2; unclear D gene. V lost 4 bases to trimming and J lost 4 bases, with 10 bases between them. The CDR3 covers 12 residues. Looked up from germline, CDR1 is SQVTM and CDR2 is ANQGSEA.

The chain links TRBV5-8 to TRBJ2-6; D remains ambiguous. Germline V lookup: CDR1 SGHTS, CDR2 YDEGEE. The CDR3 loop spans 15 amino acids. V lost 4 bases and J lost 2, with 10 bases in between. As DNA, the CDR3 is TGTGCCAGCAGCCTTCGACTTCCTGGGGCCAACGTCCTGACTTTC. Protein: CASSLRLPGANVLTF.

This chain connects TRBV15 to TRBJ1-4; D is possibly TRBD1 (6 bases). Per the germline V gene, CDR1 is LNHNV and CDR2 is YYDKDF (reference sequence). V was cut by 5 bases and J by 8 bases, with 18 bases left in between. This CDR3 is built from 15 residues. In DNA, the CDR3 is TGTGCCACCAGCCCCCGTTGGGGGGGCGAAGAAAAACTGTTTTTT. Its translation is CATSPRWGGEEKLFF.

V and J are TRBV5-1 and TRBJ1-6; D unresolved. Trimming pared 5 bases from V and 6 bases from J, leaving 15 bases between. The CDR3 totals 15 residues. Germline V lookup: CDR1 SGHRS, CDR2 YFSETQ. Here the CDR3 DNA reads TGCGCCAGCAGGACATCCCTGGCAGGTAATTCACCCCTCCACTTT. Translation gives CASRTSLAGNSPLHF.

The J gene is TRBJ1-4, the V gene TRBV19, with TRBD1 as a possible D gene (6 bases). The CDR3 extends over 14 amino acids. Germline V gene lookup returns CDR1 LNHDA and CDR2 SQIVND (reference sequence). V shed 9 bases and J shed 7 bases, with 18 bases lying between them. In DNA, the CDR3 is TGTGCCAGAGCGACGGGGGGGCGTGTTGAAAAACTGTTTTTT. It codes for CARATGGRVEKLFF.

The chain recombines TRBV28 with TRBJ1-2; 7 positions match TRBD1. V shed 11 bases, J shed 7 bases, and the junction held 4 bases outside the gene matches. The germline V gene has CDR1 MDHEN and CDR2 SYDVKM. This CDR3 contains 10 residues. CDR3 in DNA: TGTGCCGTCAGGGGGTTTGGCTACACCTTC. This encodes CAVRGFGYTF.

The chain employs TRBV4-1 and TRBJ1-4; 9 positions match TRBD1. CDR1 and CDR2 (germline): MGHRA, YSYEKL. This CDR3 comprises 16 residues. The junction had 7 bases not matched to a gene; V was cut back by 4 bases and J by 4 bases. The CDR3 DNA follows: TGCGCCAGCAGCCCGACTCCGGGACAGGGTAATGAAAAACTGTTTTTT. Its protein is CASSPTPGQGNEKLFF.

The chain uses TRBV30 and TRBJ2-7; 7 nucleotides agree with TRBD1. This CDR3 is built from 15 residues. V was pared by 0 bases and J by 4 bases, with 9 bases of the junction left unmatched. The V gene's germline CDR1 is GTSNPN and CDR2 SVGIG (reference sequence). CDR3 region: CAWSVPSGGKYEQYF. CDR3 sequence (DNA): TGTGCCTGGAGTGTACCCTCAGGGGGAAAGTACGAGCAGTACTTC.

The chain links TRBV18 to TRBJ1-2; D ambiguous. The V gene's germline CDR1 is KGHSH and CDR2 LQKENI. The CDR3 sequence is 15 residues long. V gave up 5 bases and J gave up 2 bases, with 15 bases separating them. CDR3 coding DNA: TGTGCCAGCTCAGATTTCGGCCGGGAGAACTATGGCTACACCTTC. Translated, it gives CASSDFGRENYGYTF.

The chain joins TRBV19 to TRBJ1-3; D possibly corresponds to TRBD1 (6 bases). The CDR3 contains 12 residues. Germline assignment: CDR1 LNHDA and CDR2 SQIVND (reference sequence). The CDR3 nucleotides are TGTGCTTCAGGGGCCTCTGGAAACACCATATATTTT. The encoded protein is CASGASGNTIYF.

The chain joins TRBV11-2 to TRBJ2-6, with 8 bases that match TRBD1. J lost 4 bases, V lost 3 bases, and 5 bases had no gene match. Germline V CDR1 and CDR2: SGHAT, FQNNGV. This CDR3 is built from 16 residues. The CDR3: CASSLTGVIGANVLTF. The CDR3 bases are TGTGCCAGCAGCTTGACAGGGGTTATAGGGGCCAACGTCCTGACTTTC.

The chain carries TRBV6-6 and TRBJ2-2; 8 nucleotides line up with TRBD2. V trimming: 3 bases; J trimming: 4 bases; junction bases outside the gene matches: 1. This CDR3 is built from 14 residues. Germline CDR1 MNHNY, CDR2 SVGAGI (reference sequence). The CDR3 protein is CASSYTSGTGELFF. CDR3 nucleotide sequence: TGTGCCAGCAGTTATACTAGCGGCACCGGGGAGCTGTTTTTT.

CDR3 region: CASSLGVLATEAFF. CDR3 nucleotide sequence: TGCGCCAGCAGCTTGGGGGTATTAGCTACTGAAGCTTTCTTT. The chain uses TRBV5-1 and TRBJ1-1; D call uncertain. Germline assignment: CDR1 SGHRS and CDR2 YFSETQ. This CDR3 is 14 amino acids long. V lost 0 bases, J lost 5 bases, and 11 bases lay in between. Looking up the rest from reference TRBV5-1 and TRBJ1-1 gives the full variable domain: KAGVTQTPRYLIKTRGQQVTLSCSPISGHRSVSWYQQTPGQGLQFLFEYFSETQRNKGNFPGRFSGRQFSNSRSEMNVSTLELGDSALYLCASSLGVLATEAFFGQGTRLTVV.

The chain uses TRBV7-2 and TRBJ2-2; TRBD2 agrees at 8 bases. Germline V lookup: CDR1 SGHTA, CDR2 FQGNSA. This CDR3 comprises 14 residues. V shed 5 bases, J shed 9 bases, and the junction held 8 bases outside the gene matches. The CDR3 region has the DNA TGTGCCAGCAGCCCCTTAGCGGGATTGCGGGAGCTGTTTTTT. As protein: CASSPLAGLRELFF.

The chain links TRBV2 to TRBJ2-1; 9 bases are shared with TRBD2. The CDR3 is 13 amino acids. Germline V gene sequence: CDR1 SNHLY, CDR2 FYNNEI. V lost 10 bases, J lost 3 bases, and 4 bases stayed unmatched. This CDR3 reads CATLAGIYNEQFF. Written as DNA, the CDR3 is TGTGCCACCCTAGCGGGAATCTACAATGAGCAGTTCTTC.

This chain links TRBV5-1 with TRBJ2-7; 9 positions agree with TRBD2. CDR3 length: 14 amino acids. V lost 3 bases, J lost 1 base, and 2 bases stayed unmatched. The germline V gene encodes CDR1 SGHRS and CDR2 YFSETQ. As DNA, the CDR3 is TGCGCCAGCAGCTGGAGCGGGAGGTCCTACGAGCAGTACTTC. Translating it yields CASSWSGRSYEQYF.